The clone carrying this T cell receptor (beta chain) was seen once. The length of the CDR3 is 18 residues. The trim removed 7 bases at V and 0 bases at J, leaving 13 bases unmatched. Germline V gene lookup returns CDR1 SNHLY and CDR2 FYNNEI. The entry originates in a study of PD-1 blockade in classical Hodgkin lymphoma. The time point was: cycle 4 day 1 (C4D1), after 6 weeks of nivolumab. No patient escaped relapse after autologous stem cell transplantation, and brentuximab vedotin exposure varied. Researchers report purifying CD4+ T cells from thawed PBMCs by magnetic negative selection. Profiling relied on immunoSEQ multiplex PCR, and the TCRdb table lists in-frame clones only, not all of them. The table includes approximately 9,300 clones, approximately 88% detected once.

The gene calls are TRBV2 and TRBJ1-5; 9 positions agree with TRBD1. This clonotype was obtained from a human donor with classical Hodgkin lymphoma. Sequencing used CD4+ T cells from blood, obtained before the fourth cycle of nivolumab. The CDR3 DNA reads as TGTGCCAGCACCTGGGACAGGGAAATAGGGTATAGCAATCAGCCCCAGCATTTT. Protein: CASTWDREIGYSNQPQHF.